This TCR beta chain originates from a study of regulatory T cells in long-lasting Graves disease. Whole-study context: Antithyroid drugs had been given to newly diagnosed Graves' patients for under 3 months. General observations from the study: TCR diversity was lower in persistent Graves' patients than in newly diagnosed ones.

This clonotype was seen more than once but under ten times. Antigen specificity is unknown. The time point denotes: newly diagnosed GD, antithyroid drugs for less than 3 months. PBMC RNA was the source of the TCR library. Library construction for TCR beta used iRepertoire HTBI primers and Arm-PCR of CDR3 regions. Via MiXCR, TCRdb re-called the multiplex PCR reads, giving one row per CDR3 protein. This sample has fewer than 550,000 distinct CDR3 sequences; around 17% occur once, and the top ten carry about 25%. Germline V gene data show CDR1 as SNHLY and CDR2 as FYNNEI. This CDR3 spans 16 amino acids. V was pared by 11 bases and J by 1 base, with 24 bases between. This sample was shared with a second study, whose subject was T cells in Graves' hyperthyroidism and ophthalmopathy.

The chain is built from TRBV2 and TRBJ2-7; tentatively, D is TRBD1 (6 bases). The clonotype comes from a woman under 30 with Graves disease. The sample was peripheral blood mononuclear cells (PBMCs), taken at new diagnosis, from a patient treated with antithyroid drugs. This chain's CDR3 is CAPPQGIYRESYEQYF. The CDR3 DNA sequence: TGTGCCCCACCCCAGGGCATTTACAGGGAATCCTACGAGCAGTACTTC.